This TCR beta chain is from a study of CD8 T cells in ankylosing spondylitis. Study-wide results and caveats: Researchers reportedly found disease-linked clones significantly enriched in matched ankylosing spondylitis synovial fluid. Reports of some motif variants in reactive arthritis synovial fluid and blood predate this one.

The CDR3 contains 11 residues. V lost 4 bases to trimming and J lost 5 bases, with 5 bases between them. Germline V lookup: CDR1 SEHNR, CDR2 FQNEAQ (reference sequence). Preparation of TCR beta libraries was done by quantitative 5'-RACE with molecular barcodes. TCRdb itself ran the 5' RACE reads through MiXCR, one entry per CDR3 protein. The data contain roughly 190,000 distinct CDR3 sequences, roughly 13% of them singletons. Worth noting for this clonotype: Its antigen is still unknown.

The V and J genes are TRBV7-9 and TRBJ2-5; D is unresolved. Sequenced input: blood, either unsorted or a sorted T cell fraction (not recorded which). The clonotype was recovered from a male donor with ankylosing spondylitis or in good health (not recorded which). CDR3 protein: CASSWVETQYF. CDR3 DNA: TGTGCCAGCAGCTGGGTGGAGACCCAGTACTTC.